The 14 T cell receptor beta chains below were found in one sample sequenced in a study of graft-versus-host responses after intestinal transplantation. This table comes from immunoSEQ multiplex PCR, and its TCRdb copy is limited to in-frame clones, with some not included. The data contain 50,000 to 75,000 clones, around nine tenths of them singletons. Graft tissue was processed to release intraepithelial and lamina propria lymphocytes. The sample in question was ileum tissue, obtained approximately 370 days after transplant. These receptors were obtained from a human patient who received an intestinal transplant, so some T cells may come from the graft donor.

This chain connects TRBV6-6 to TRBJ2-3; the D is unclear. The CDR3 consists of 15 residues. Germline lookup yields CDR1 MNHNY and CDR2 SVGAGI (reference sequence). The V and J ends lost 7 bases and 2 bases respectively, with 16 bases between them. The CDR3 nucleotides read TGTGCCAGCATCCTCTGGCGGCCCCCCACAGATACGCAGTATTTT. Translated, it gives CASILWRPPTDTQYF.

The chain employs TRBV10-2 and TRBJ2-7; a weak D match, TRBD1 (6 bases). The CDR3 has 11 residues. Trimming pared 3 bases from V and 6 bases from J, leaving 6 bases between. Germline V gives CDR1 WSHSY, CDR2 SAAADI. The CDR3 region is CASSDRGEQYF. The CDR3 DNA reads TGCGCCAGCAGTGACAGGGGCGAGCAGTACTTC.

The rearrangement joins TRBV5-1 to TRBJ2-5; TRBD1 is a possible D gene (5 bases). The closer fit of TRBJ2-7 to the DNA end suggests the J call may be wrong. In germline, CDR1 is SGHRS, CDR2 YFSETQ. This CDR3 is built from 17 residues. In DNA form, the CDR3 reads TGCGCCAGCAGCCCCGGGCCCGGGCAGGGTCCTACCGACGAGCAGTACTTC. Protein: CASSPGPGQGPTDEQYF.

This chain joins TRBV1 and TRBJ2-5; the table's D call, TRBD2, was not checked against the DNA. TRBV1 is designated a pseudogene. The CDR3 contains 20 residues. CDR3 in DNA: TGCACCAGCAGCCAAGATTCTGGACTAGCGGGGCGCTACTTCCAAGAGACCCAGTACTTC. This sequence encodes CTSSQDSGLAGRYFQETQYF.

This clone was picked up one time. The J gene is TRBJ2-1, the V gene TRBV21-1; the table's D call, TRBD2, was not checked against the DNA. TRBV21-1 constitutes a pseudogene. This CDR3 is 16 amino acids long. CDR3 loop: CASSNLSGRDMNEQFF. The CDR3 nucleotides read TGTGCCAGCAGCAACCTTAGCGGGAGGGATATGAATGAGCAGTTCTTC.

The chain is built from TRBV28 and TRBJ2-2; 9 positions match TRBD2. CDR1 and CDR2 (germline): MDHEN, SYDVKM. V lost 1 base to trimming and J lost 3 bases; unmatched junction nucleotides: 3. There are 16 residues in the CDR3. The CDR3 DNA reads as TGTGCCAGCAGTTTATACCTAGCGGGACACACCGGGGAGCTGTTTTTT. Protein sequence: CASSLYLAGHTGELFF.

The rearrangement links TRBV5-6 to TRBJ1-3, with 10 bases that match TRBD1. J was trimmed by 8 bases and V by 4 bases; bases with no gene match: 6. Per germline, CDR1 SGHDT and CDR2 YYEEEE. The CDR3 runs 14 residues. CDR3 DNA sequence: TGTGCCAGCAGCGAGGGACAGGGGTCATACACCATATATTTT. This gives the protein CASSEGQGSYTIYF.

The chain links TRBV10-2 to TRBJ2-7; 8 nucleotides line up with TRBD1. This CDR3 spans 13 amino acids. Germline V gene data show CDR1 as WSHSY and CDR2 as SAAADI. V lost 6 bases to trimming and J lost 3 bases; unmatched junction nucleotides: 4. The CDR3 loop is CASRETGVYEQYF. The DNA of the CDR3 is TGCGCCAGCAGGGAGACAGGGGTCTACGAGCAGTACTTC.

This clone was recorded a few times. The CDR3 reads CASRSGGGEDTGELFF. CDR3 sequence (DNA): TGCGCCAGCAGATCGGGCGGGGGAGAGGACACCGGGGAGCTGTTTTTT. V is TRBV5-1 and J is TRBJ2-2; 7 bases agree with TRBD2. Germline V gene sequence: CDR1 SGHRS, CDR2 YFSETQ. J lost 3 bases, V lost 5 bases, and 10 bases had no gene match. This CDR3 is built from 16 residues.

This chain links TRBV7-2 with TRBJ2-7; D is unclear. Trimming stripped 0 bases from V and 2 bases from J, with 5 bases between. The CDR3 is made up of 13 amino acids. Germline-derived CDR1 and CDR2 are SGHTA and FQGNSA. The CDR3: CASSLATAYEQYF. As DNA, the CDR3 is TGTGCCAGCAGCTTAGCAACTGCCTACGAGCAGTACTTC.

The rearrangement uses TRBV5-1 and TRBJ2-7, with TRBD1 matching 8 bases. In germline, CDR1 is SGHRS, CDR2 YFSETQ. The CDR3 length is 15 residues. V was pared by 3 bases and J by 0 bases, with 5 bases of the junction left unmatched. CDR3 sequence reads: CASSSRTGSSYEQYF. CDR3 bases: TGCGCCAGCAGCTCCCGGACAGGGAGCTCCTACGAGCAGTACTTC.

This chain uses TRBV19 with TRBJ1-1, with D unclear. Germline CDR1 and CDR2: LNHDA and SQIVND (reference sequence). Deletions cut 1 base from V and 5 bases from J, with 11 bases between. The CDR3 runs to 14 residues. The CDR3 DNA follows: TGTGCCAGTAGTATAGCTGCTGGGAATACTGAAGCTTTCTTT. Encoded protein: CASSIAAGNTEAFF.

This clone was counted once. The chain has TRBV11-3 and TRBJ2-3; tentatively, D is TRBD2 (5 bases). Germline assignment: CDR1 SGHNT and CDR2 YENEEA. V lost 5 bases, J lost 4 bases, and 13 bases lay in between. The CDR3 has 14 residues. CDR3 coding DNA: TGTGCCAGCAGCCCCCGGGATACCCCAGATACGCAGTATTTT. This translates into CASSPRDTPDTQYF.

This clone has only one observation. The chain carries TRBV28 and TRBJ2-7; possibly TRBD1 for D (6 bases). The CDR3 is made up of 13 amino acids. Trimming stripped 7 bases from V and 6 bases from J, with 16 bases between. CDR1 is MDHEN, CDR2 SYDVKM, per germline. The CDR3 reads CASNTGRPLEQYF. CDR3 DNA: TGTGCCAGCAATACAGGGCGACCACTCGAGCAGTACTTC.